This T cell receptor (beta chain) was captured in a study of blood T cells in healthy people across ages. Findings and caveats of the study: Diversity of TCR beta correlated strongly with naive T cell percentage.

Through a sample-barcoded 5' primer and a J-beta primer mix, a second PCR was run for 7 to 11 cycles. From the 5' RACE reads, TCRdb called clonotypes with MiXCR, one entry per CDR3 protein. Among about 1.1 million distinct CDR3 sequences, roughly two fifths were seen once, and the ten largest hold approximately 14%. Trimming cost V 2 bases and J 7 bases; bases outside gene matches: 9. The CDR3 sequence is 15 residues long. Germline assignment: CDR1 MGHRA and CDR2 YSYEKL. Regarding this clonotype: The target antigen is unknown.

The sequenced sample consisted of blood. This receptor was obtained from a man aged 18-30 years in good health. The rearrangement joins TRBV4-1 to TRBJ2-7, with TRBD1 identical over 9 bases. In DNA form, the CDR3 reads TGCGCCAGCAGCCAACCGGGACAGGGCGTAAATGAGCAGTACTTC. This sequence encodes CASSQPGQGVNEQYF.